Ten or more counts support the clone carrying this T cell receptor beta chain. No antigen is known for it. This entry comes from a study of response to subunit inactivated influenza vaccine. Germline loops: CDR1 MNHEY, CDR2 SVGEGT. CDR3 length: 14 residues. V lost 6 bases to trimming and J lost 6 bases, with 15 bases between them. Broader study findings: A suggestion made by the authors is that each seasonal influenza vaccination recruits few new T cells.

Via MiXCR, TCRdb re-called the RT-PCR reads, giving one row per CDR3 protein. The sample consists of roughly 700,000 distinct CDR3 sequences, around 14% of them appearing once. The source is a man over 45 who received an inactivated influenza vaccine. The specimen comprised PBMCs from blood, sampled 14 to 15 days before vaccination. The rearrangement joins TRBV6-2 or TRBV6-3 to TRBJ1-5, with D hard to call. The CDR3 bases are TGTGCCAGCAGCCTAGCGGGAGGGCGTCAGCCCCAGCATTTT. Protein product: CASSLAGGRQPQHF.